The clone carrying this T cell receptor (beta chain) was seen many times. Its specificity is unknown. The CDR3 end is not reached by the read, which stops 3 residues before it; the germline J gene fills it in. This record belongs to a study of T cell clonality in common variable immunodeficiency. This CDR3 is built from 16 residues. J gave up 6 bases and V 7 bases, and 12 bases lay outside the gene matches. Germline CDR1 reads LNHDA; CDR2 reads SQIVND (reference sequence). Sequenced by immunoSEQ multiplex PCR; TCRdb stores in-frame clones only, minus some. The sample has some 45,000 clones, none seen only once. Findings of the study overall: In common variable immunodeficiency, TCR beta chains reportedly carried fewer deletions and N-nucleotide insertions. TCRbeta clonality was increased in CVID versus healthy controls. What drives increased CVID clonality needs T cell subpopulation sequencing.

The chain joins TRBV19 to TRBJ1-4, with TRBD1 matching 9 bases. Material for sequencing was peripheral blood mononuclear cells. The sequence was obtained from a person aged 18 to 75 in good health. The DNA read from the CDR3 is TGTGCCAGTACCTCAGACAGGGGGACCCTTCATGAAAAA. It codes for CASTSDRGTLHEK. The whole CDR3 protein reads CASTSDRGTLHEKLFF.